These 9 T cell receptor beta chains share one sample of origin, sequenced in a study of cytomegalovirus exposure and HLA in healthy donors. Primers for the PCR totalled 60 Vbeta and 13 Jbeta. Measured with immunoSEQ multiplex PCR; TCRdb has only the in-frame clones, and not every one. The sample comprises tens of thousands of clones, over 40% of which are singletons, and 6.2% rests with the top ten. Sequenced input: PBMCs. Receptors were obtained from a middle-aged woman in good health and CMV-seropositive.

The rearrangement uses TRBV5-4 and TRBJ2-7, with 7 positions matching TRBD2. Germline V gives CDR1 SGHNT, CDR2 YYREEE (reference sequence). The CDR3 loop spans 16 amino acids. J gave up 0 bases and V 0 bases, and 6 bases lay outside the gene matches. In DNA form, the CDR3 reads TGTGCCAGCAGCTTGGCCGGGACTACTAGCTCCTACGAGCAGTACTTC. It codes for CASSLAGTTSSYEQYF.

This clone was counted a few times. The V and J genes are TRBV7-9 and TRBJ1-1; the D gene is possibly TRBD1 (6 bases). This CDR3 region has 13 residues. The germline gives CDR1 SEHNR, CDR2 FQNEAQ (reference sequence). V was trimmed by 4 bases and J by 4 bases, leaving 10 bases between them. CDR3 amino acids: CASSYLQGTEAFF. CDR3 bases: TGTGCCAGCAGCTATCTACAGGGCACTGAAGCTTTCTTT. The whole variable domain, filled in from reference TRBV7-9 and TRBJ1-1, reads DTGVSQNPRHKITKRGQNVTFRCDPISEHNRLYWYRQTLGQGPEFLTYFQNEAQLEKSRLLSDRFSAERPKGSFSTLEIQRTEQGDSAMYLCASSYLQGTEAFFGQGTRLTVV.

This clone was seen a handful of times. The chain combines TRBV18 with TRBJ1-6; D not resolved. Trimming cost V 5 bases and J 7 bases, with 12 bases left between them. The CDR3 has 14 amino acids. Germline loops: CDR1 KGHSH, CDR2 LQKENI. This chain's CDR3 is CASSIRGTNSPLHF. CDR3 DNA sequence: TGTGCCAGCTCAATTCGGGGAACAAATTCACCCCTCCACTTT.

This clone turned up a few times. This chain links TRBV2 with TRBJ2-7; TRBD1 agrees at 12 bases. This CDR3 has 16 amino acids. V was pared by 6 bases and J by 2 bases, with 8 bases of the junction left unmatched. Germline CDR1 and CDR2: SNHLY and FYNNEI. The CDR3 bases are TGTGCCAGCAGCCAGGGACAGGGGGCCTCCCCCTACGAGCAGTACTTC. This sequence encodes CASSQGQGASPYEQYF.

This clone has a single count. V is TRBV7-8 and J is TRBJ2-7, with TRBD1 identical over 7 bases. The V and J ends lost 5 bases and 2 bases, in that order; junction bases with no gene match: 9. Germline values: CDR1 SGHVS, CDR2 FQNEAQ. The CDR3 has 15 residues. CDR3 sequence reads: CASSPIGQATYEQYF. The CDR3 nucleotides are TGTGCCAGCAGCCCTATCGGACAGGCCACCTACGAGCAGTACTTC.

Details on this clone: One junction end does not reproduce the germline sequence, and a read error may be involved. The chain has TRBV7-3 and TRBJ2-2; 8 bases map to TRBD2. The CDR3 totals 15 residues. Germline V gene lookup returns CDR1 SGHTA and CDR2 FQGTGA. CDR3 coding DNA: TGTGCCAGCAGCTCAGGACTAGCAAACATCGGGGAGCTGTTTTTT. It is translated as CASSSGLANIGELFF.

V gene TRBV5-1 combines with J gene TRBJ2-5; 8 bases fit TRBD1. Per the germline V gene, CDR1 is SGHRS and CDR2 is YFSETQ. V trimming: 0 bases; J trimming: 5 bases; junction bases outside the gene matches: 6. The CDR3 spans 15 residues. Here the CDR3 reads CASSLETGVRETQYF. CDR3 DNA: TGCGCCAGCAGCTTGGAGACAGGGGTCCGCGAGACCCAGTACTTC. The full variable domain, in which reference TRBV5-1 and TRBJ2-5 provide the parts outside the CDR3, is KAGVTQTPRYLIKTRGQQVTLSCSPISGHRSVSWYQQTPGQGLQFLFEYFSETQRNKGNFPGRFSGRQFSNSRSEMNVSTLELGDSALYLCASSLETGVRETQYFGPGTRLLVL.

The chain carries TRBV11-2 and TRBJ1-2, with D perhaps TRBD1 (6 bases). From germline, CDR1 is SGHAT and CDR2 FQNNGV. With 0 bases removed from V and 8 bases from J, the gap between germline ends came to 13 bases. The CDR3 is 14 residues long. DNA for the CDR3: TGTGCCAGCAGCTTAGAGGCAGGGGCTTACGGCTACACCTTC. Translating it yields CASSLEAGAYGYTF. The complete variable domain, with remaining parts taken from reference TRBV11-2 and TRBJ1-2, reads EAGVAQSPRYKIIEKRQSVAFWCNPISGHATLYWYQQILGQGPKLLIQFQNNGVVDDSQLPKDRFSAERLKGVDSTLKIQPAKLEDSAVYLCASSLEAGAYGYTFGSGTRLTVV.

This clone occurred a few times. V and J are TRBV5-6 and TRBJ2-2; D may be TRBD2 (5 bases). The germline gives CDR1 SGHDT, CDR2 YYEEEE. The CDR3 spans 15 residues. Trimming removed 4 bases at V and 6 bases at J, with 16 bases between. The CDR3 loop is CASSTRGVVPGELFF. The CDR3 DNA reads TGTGCCAGCAGCACACGGGGAGTCGTTCCCGGGGAGCTGTTTTTT.